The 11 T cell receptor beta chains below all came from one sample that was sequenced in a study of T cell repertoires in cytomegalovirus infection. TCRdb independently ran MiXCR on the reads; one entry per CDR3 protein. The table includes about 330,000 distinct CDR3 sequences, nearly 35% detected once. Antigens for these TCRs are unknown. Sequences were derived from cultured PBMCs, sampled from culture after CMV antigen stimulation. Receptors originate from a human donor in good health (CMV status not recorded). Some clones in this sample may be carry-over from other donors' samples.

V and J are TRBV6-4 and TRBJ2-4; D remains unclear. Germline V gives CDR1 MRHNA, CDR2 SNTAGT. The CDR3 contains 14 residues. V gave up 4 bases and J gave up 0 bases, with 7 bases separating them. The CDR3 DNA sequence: TGTGCCAGCAGTGCCAGGCTAGCCAAAAACATTCAGTACTTC. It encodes CASSARLAKNIQYF.

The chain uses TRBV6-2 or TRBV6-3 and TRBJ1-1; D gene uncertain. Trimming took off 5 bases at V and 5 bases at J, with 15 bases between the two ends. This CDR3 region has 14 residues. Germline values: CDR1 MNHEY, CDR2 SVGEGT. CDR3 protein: CASSLTIHRTEAFF. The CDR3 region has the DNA TGTGCCAGCAGTCTCACGATACATCGGACTGAAGCTTTCTTT.

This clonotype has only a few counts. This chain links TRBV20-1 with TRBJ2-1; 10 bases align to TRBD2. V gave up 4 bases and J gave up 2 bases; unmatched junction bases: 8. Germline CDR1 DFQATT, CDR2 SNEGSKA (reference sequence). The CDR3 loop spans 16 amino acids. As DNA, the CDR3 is TGCAGTGCTACTCCCAGCGGGAGGGCCCCCTACAATGAGCAGTTCTTC. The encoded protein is CSATPSGRAPYNEQFF.

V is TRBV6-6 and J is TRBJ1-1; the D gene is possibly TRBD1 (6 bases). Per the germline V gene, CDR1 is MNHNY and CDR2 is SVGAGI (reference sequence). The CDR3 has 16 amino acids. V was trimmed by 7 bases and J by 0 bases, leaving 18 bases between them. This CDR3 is CASTERSGTMNTEAFF. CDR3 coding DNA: TGTGCCAGCACCGAACGTTCCGGGACAATGAACACTGAAGCTTTCTTT.

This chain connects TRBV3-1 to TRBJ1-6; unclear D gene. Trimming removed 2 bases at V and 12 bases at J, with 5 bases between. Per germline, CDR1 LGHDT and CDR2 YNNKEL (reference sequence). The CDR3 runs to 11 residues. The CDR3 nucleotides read TGTGCCAGCAGCCAAATGGGACCCCTCCACTTT. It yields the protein CASSQMGPLHF. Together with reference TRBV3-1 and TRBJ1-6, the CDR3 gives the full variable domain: DTAVSQTPKYLVTQMGNDKSIKCEQNLGHDTMYWYKQDSKKFLKIMFSYNNKELIINETVPNRFSPKSPDKAHLNLHINSLELGDSAVYFCASSQMGPLHFGNGTRLTVT.

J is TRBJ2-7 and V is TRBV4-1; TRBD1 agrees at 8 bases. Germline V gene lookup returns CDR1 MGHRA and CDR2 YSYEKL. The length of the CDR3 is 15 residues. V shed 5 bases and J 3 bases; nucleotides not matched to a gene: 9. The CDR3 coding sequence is TGCGCCAGCAGCTACACGGGACAGGCTGTCTACGAGCAGTACTTC. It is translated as CASSYTGQAVYEQYF.

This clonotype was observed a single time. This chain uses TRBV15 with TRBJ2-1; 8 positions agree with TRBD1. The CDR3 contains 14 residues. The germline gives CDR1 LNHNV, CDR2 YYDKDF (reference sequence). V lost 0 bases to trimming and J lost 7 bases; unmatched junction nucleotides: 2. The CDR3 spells CATSRDRGLNEQFF. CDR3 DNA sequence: TGTGCCACCAGCAGAGACAGGGGGCTTAATGAGCAGTTCTTC.

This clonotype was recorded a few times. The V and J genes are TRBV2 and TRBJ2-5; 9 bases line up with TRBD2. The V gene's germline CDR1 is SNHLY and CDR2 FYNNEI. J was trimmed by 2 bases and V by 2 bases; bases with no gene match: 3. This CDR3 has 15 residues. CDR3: CASSELTSGQETQYF. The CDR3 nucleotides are TGTGCCAGCAGTGAATTGACTAGCGGTCAAGAGACCCAGTACTTC. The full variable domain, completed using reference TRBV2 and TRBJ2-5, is EPEVTQTPSHQVTQMGQEVILRCVPISNHLYFYWYRQILGQKVEFLVSFYNNEISEKSEIFDDQFSVERPDGSNFTLKIRSTKLEDSAMYFCASSELTSGQETQYFGPGTRLLVL.

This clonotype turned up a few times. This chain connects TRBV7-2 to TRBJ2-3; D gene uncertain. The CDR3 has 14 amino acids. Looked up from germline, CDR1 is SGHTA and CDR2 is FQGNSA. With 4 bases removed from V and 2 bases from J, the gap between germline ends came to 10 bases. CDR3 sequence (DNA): TGTGCCAGCAGCTCCCGGCCCATCACAGATACGCAGTATTTT. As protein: CASSSRPITDTQYF.

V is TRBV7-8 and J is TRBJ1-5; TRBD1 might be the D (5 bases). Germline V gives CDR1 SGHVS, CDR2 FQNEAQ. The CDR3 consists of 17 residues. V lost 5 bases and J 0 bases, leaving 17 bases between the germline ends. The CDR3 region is CASSAKGQSYSNQPQHF. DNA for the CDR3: TGTGCCAGCAGCGCGAAGGGGCAGAGTTATAGCAATCAGCCCCAGCATTTT.

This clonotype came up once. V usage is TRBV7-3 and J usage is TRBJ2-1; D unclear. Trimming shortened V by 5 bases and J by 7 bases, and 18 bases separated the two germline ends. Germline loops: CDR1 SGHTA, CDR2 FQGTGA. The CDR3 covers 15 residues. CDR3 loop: CASSKEQLDANEQFF. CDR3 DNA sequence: TGTGCCAGCAGCAAAGAACAATTGGATGCTAATGAGCAGTTCTTC. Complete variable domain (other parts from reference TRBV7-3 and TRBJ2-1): GAGVSQTPSNKVTEKGKYVELRCDPISGHTALYWYRQSLGQGPEFLIYFQGTGAADDSGLPNDRFFAVRPEGSVSTLKIQRTERGDSAVYLCASSKEQLDANEQFFGPGTRLTVL.